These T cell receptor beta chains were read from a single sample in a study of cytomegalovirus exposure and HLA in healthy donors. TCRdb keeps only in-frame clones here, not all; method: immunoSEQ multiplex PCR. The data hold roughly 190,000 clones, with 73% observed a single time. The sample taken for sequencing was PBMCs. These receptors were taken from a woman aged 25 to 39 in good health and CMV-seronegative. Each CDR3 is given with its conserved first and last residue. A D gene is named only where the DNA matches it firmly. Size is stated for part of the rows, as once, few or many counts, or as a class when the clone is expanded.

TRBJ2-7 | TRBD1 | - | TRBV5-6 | CASSLGAPGQGYEQYF | TGTGCCAGCAGCTTGGGGGCGCCGGGACAGGGGTACGAGCAGTACTTC
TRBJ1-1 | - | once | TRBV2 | CASTLTGNTEAFF | TGTGCCAGCACCCTGACAGGGAACACTGAAGCTTTCTTT
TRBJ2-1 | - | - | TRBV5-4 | CASSSQRGGGYNEQFF | TGTGCCAGCAGCTCCCAGAGGGGAGGGGGCTACAATGAGCAGTTCTTC
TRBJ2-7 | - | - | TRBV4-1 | CASSQPRSSLEQYF | TGCGCCAGCAGCCAACCCAGGTCCTCTCTCGAGCAGTACTTC
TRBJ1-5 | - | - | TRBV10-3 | CAISRGAGEGGWPQHF | TGTGCCATCTCACGCGGGGCCGGAGAGGGAGGGTGGCCCCAGCATTTT
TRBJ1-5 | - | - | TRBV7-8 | CASSLRSQGSNQPQHF | TGTGCCAGCAGCTTACGAAGTCAGGGCAGCAATCAGCCCCAGCATTTT
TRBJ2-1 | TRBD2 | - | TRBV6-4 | CASSDSKASGGANEQFF | TGTGCCAGCAGTGACTCTAAGGCTAGCGGGGGGGCCAATGAGCAGTTCTTC
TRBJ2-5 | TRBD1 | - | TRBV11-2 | CASSPTDRGQETQYF | TGTGCCAGCAGCCCAACGGACAGGGGGCAAGAGACCCAGTACTTC
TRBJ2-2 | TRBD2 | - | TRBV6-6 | CASSISGRASSGELFF | TGTGCCAGCAGTATTAGCGGGAGGGCCTCTAGCGGGGAGCTGTTTTTT
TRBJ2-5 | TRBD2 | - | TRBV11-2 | CASSLLSSGGAETQYF | TGTGCCAGCAGCTTACTGTCTAGCGGGGGGGCCGAGACCCAGTACTTC
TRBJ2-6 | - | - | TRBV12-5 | CASGQFSGANVLTF | TGTGCTAGTGGCCAATTCTCTGGGGCCAACGTCCTGACTTTC
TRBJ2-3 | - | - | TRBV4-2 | CASSKTGIQTRTDTQYF | TGTGCCAGCAGCAAAACAGGGATCCAGACGCGGACAGATACGCAGTATTTT
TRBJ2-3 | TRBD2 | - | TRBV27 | CTSSFAGGTDTQYF | TGTACCAGCAGTTTTGCGGGAGGCACAGATACGCAGTATTTT
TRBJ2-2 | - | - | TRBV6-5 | CASSLKGRGNTGELFF | TGTGCCAGCAGTTTAAAGGGCAGGGGGAACACCGGGGAGCTGTTTTTT
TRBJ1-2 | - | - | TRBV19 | CASRPGVHGYTF | TGTGCCAGTCGGCCAGGGGTTCATGGCTACACCTTC
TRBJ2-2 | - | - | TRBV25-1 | CASSETLAGDPTGELFF | TGTGCCAGCAGTGAAACACTAGCTGGGGATCCCACCGGGGAGCTGTTTTTT
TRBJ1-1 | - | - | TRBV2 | CASKGGRVEAFF | TGTGCCAGCAAAGGGGGACGGGTTGAAGCTTTCTTT
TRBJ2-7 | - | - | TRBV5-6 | CASSAGLRGYAYEQYF | TGTGCCAGCAGCGCCGGTTTACGGGGATATGCCTACGAGCAGTACTTC
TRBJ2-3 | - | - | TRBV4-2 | CASSQVWEADTQYF | TGTGCCAGCAGCCAAGTGTGGGAGGCAGATACGCAGTATTTT
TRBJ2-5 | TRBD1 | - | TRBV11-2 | CASSLVRGTEQYF | TGTGCCAGCAGCTTAGTCCGTGGGACAGAACAGTACTTC
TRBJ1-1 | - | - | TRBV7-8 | CASSLEGRGSTEAFF | TGTGCCAGCAGCTTAGAAGGCAGGGGTAGCACTGAAGCTTTCTTT
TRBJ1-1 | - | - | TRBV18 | CASSPERGAWNTEAFF | TGTGCCAGCTCACCAGAGCGGGGGGCATGGAACACTGAAGCTTTCTTT
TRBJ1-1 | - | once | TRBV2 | CASSVLDRGNTEAFF | TGTGCCAGCAGTGTGCTAGATAGGGGGAACACTGAAGCTTTCTTT
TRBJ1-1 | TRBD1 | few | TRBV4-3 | CASSRRTGVENTEAFF | TGCGCCAGCAGCCGCCGGACAGGGGTCGAAAACACTGAAGCTTTCTTT
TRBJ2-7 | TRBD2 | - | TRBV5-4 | CASGRLRLGTSEAYEQYF | TGTGCCAGCGGGCGGCTACGTCTCGGGACTAGCGAGGCCTACGAGCAGTACTTC
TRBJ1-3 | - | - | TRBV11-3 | CASSESGTGNTIYF | TGTGCCAGCAGCGAAAGCGGGACTGGAAACACCATATATTTT
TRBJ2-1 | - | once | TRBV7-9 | CASSLEESSYNEQFF | TGTGCCAGCAGCTTAGAAGAGTCCTCCTACAATGAGCAGTTCTTC
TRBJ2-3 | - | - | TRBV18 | CASSPRGATVADTQYF | TGTGCCAGCTCACCAAGGGGCGCGACGGTGGCGGATACGCAGTATTTT
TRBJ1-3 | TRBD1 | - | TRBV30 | CAWATRDRVSVKTIYF | TGTGCCTGGGCTACCCGGGACAGGGTATCAGTTAAGACCATATATTTT
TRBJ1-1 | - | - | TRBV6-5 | CASSYSSSVNTEAFF | TGTGCCAGCAGTTACTCCTCCAGTGTGAACACTGAAGCTTTCTTT
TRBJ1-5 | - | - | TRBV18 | CASSPRDTDQPQHF | TGTGCCAGCTCACCTCGGGACACAGATCAGCCCCAGCATTTT
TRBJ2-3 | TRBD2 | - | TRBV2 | CASSRLSGGQDTQYF | TGTGCCAGCAGTCGACTTAGCGGGGGACAGGATACGCAGTATTTT
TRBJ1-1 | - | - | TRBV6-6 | CASSNTRDTEAFF | TGTGCCAGCAGTAATACGAGGGACACTGAAGCTTTCTTT
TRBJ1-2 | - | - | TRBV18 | CASSPQDIKYGYTF | TGTGCCAGCTCACCTCAGGACATTAAATATGGCTACACCTTC
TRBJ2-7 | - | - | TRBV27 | CASSLELSTLYEQYF | TGTGCCAGCAGTTTGGAGTTGAGTACTCTCTACGAGCAGTACTTC
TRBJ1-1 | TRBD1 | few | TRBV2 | CASSKGQGGTEAFF | TGTGCCAGCAGCAAGGGACAGGGGGGCACTGAAGCTTTCTTT
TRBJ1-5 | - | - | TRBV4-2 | CASSNWQEGQPQHF | TGTGCCAGCAGCAACTGGCAGGAAGGTCAGCCCCAGCATTTT
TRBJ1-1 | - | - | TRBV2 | CARAKLPGRNTEAFF | TGTGCCCGAGCAAAATTACCGGGTCGGAACACTGAAGCTTTCTTT
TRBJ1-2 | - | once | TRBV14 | CASSPKTGQSDSNYGYTF | TGTGCCAGCAGCCCCAAGACCGGACAGAGTGATTCTAACTATGGCTACACCTTC
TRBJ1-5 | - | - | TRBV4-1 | CASSQDPLPGLLNQPQHF | TGCGCCAGCAGCCAAGATCCTCTCCCGGGACTCCTCAATCAGCCCCAGCATTTT
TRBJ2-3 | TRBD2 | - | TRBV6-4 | CASSPTSGGTDTQYF | TGTGCCAGCAGCCCGACTAGCGGGGGCACAGATACGCAGTATTTT